This TCR beta chain was sequenced in a study of cytomegalovirus exposure and HLA in healthy donors. General study results and limits: Later analysis reportedly placed an Asian-associated ancestry cluster below the roughly 630-donor mean in N-insertions. For presence/absence analyses, sequencing depth was assumed to be roughly uniform across donors.

Primers included in the PCR were 60 Vbeta and 13 Jbeta primers. Sequencing was performed with immunoSEQ multiplex PCR; in TCRdb, only in-frame clones are kept and a portion is missing. The sample has some 140,000 clones; under 80% are singletons. V was pared by 3 bases and J by 2 bases, with 7 bases between. CDR1 is SGHAT and CDR2 is FQNNGV in the germline V gene. This CDR3 contains 13 residues. About this clone itself: What it recognizes is unknown.

This TCR was recovered from a woman in her fifties or sixties in good health and CMV-seropositive. Material for sequencing was PBMCs. The chain carries TRBV11-2 and TRBJ1-2; D is ambiguous. The CDR3 loop is CASSFQQNYGYTF. As DNA, the CDR3 is TGTGCCAGCAGCTTTCAACAGAACTATGGCTACACCTTC.